The subject of this entry is one T cell receptor beta chain. Its antigen is undetermined. This record belongs to a study of CD8 T cells in Susac syndrome. General study results and limits: The relatively small number of individuals in the TCR sequencing and HLA analysis was acknowledged by the study.

CDR1 and CDR2 from the germline V gene are GTSNPN and SVGIG (reference sequence). This CDR3 comprises 12 residues. Trimming removed 1 base from V and 6 bases from J, with 10 bases in between. RNA totalling roughly 0.45 to 1 ug underwent reverse transcription with random hexamers. With immunoSEQ multiplex PCR, TCR beta CDR3 was amplified across 54 Vbeta and 13 Jbeta. TCRdb itself ran the immunoSEQ multiplex PCR reads through MiXCR, one entry per CDR3 protein. The table shows 250,000 to 300,000 distinct CDR3 sequences, with around 83% occurring only once. This sequence joins TRBV30 and TRBJ2-7; possibly TRBD1 for D (5 bases). The source material was CD8+ T cells from PBMCs. The clonotype comes from a human donor with multiple sclerosis. In nucleotides, the CDR3 is TGTGCCTGGAGTGGCAGGGTAGGCGAGCAGTACTTC. Translating it yields CAWSGRVGEQYF.